The TCR beta chain under discussion was sequenced for a study of cytomegalovirus exposure and HLA in healthy donors. Study-wide findings and caveats: Sequencing depth across donors, presence/absence analyses assumed, was roughly uniform. When a later analysis compared HLA-associated TCR beta chains with equally common others, the HLA-associated chains turned out to be more clonally expanded and to have lower generation probabilities.

This CDR3 spans 14 amino acids. The germline CDR1 and CDR2 sequences are MRHNA and SNTAGT. Deletions cut 6 bases from V and 7 bases from J, with 13 bases between. Details on this clone: Its matching antigen is unknown.

The PCR used 60 Vbeta and 13 Jbeta primers. This table comes from immunoSEQ multiplex PCR, and its TCRdb copy is limited to in-frame clones, with some not included. The data show around 280,000 clones, with around nine tenths seen just once and about 2.5% held by the top ten. The TCR originated in a woman aged 18-35 years in good health and CMV-seronegative. The sample consisted of PBMCs. The rearrangement links TRBV6-4 to TRBJ1-6; D is ambiguous. Here the CDR3 reads CASRGTGRNSPLHF. CDR3 in DNA: TGTGCCAGCAGGGGCACCGGTCGAAATTCACCCCTCCACTTT.